This T cell receptor beta chain was sequenced for a study of Tregs in tolerant kidney transplant recipients (dated by TCRdb to between 2018 and 2020). Regarding the complete study: The study applied TCRbeta sequencing to find donor-specific regulatory T cells before combined kidney and bone marrow transplantation and then followed those same cells after transplant. Several methods of expanding Tregs specific for an allogeneic donor were compared by TCRbeta repertoire sequencing in a few healthy controls. What the study reported, not specific to this receptor: Biological reproducibility was not examined directly, but technical replication error appeared to be minimal. Expanding Tregs with activated donor B cells appeared to identify the most biologically relevant and donor-specific TCRbeta repertoire. Because only a small number of patients were included, the study had limitations, and the results will need to be validated in larger populations as well as under other immunosuppression protocols.

Unstimulated Tregs (CD4+CD25+CD127-), CD4+ non-Tregs (CD4+CD25-), CD4 and CD8 cells were FACS-sorted from thawed PBMCs. Healthy control blood was obtained either as purchased buffy coats or from healthy volunteers. Healthy control blood was processed to PBMCs with a Ficoll density gradient and then cryopreserved, whereas patient PBMCs were collected both before and after transplant. For TCRbeta CDR3 sequencing, genomic DNA was extracted from sorted cells using the QIAGEN DNeasy Blood and Tissue Kit. High-throughput TCRbeta CDR3 sequencing, including PCR amplification with bias correction and internal controls, was performed commercially through immunoSEQ. The authors' pipeline ran thus. Unique productive TCRbeta sequences were defined by CDR3 nucleotide sequence when primers matched and otherwise by CDR3 amino acid sequence together with Vbeta and Jbeta genes. As a correction for sorting error, sequences shared between sorted populations at a frequency ratio of 2:1 or less were discarded, and the remaining shared sequences were assigned to the higher population. A sequence was defined as donor-reactive if the sequence was expanded at least 5-fold in CFSE-low cells compared with unstimulated cells and had a frequency of at least 0.01% in CFSE-low cells. Jensen-Shannon divergence, calculated on the top 100 TCRbeta sequences ranked by frequency, was used to quantify repertoire divergence. For samples with multiple sequencing runs, sorting error was corrected separately for each run before the runs were pooled. TCRdb retrieved this table from immuneACCESS and kept in-frame rearrangements only. Not all clones are present; in checked studies, unresolved V genes account for under half, and no reason is known for the remainder. That table supplies the V and J calls and clone size; D and trimming were determined from the DNA. The sample table shows some 240,000 clones, and roughly 80% are seen once. The top ten hold around 0.6% of the sample.

As to this clone: Its antigen has not been determined. No clone much larger than this one lies a single base away; base qualities are absent.

For CDR1 and CDR2, the germline V gene (reference sequence) lists LNHDA and SQIVND. Including the terminal cysteine and phenylalanine, the CDR3 comprises 16 residues. The retained sequence is limited to the CDR3, 48 bases, with the frame set at the first base. Here V drops 5 bases and J drops 0 bases, and the junction holds 7 bases not matched to any gene. Source material: CD4+ T cells from blood. This TCR came from a human donor in good health. The chain is made from TRBV19 and TRBJ1-3; 7 junctional bases match TRBD1. In nucleotide form, the sequence is TGTGCCAGTAGTCCGGACAGGCCCCACTCTGGAAACACCATATATTTT. It translates to CASSPDRPHSGNTIYF.